This record concerns one TCR beta chain sequence. The antigen remains undetermined. Other DNA sequences in this specimen translate into the identical CDR3. Germline V gives CDR1 KGHDR, CDR2 SFDVKD. V was clipped by 1 base and J by 4 bases, with 7 bases between them. The CDR3 runs 14 residues. Assay: immunoSEQ multiplex PCR; the TCRdb copy retains only in-frame clones and omits some. The data hold 150,000 to 200,000 clones, with around 90% observed a single time. These data belong to a study of T cell responses to AZD1222 COVID-19 vaccine. The study's findings and limits: In all cases, repertoires were sampled only after the peak T cell response.

The source of this sequence is an adult in good health. This chain connects TRBV24-1 to TRBJ1-5; no clear D. The input for sequencing was peripheral blood, taken on day 0 of AZD1222 vaccination. The CDR3, as DNA: TGTGCCACCAGTGATTTAGACTCAAATCAGCCCCAGCATTTT. As protein: CATSDLDSNQPQHF.